This TCR beta chain was sequenced during a study of CD8+ T cells in alopecia areata. Turning to the study itself: Each day, treated patients took oral tofacitinib twice, at 5 to 10 mg per dose. Tofacitinib exposure lasted 6 to 18 months, followed by 6 months off drug.

This clone was picked up a small number of times. RNA extraction and reverse transcription yielded cDNA as sequencing template. Repertoires were generated with immunoSEQ multiplex PCR, while TCRdb's copy carries only in-frame clones and drops some. The sample has about 210,000 clones, 50% to 60% seen once. V gave up 2 bases and J gave up 2 bases, with 10 bases separating them. Looked up from germline, CDR1 is SGHRS and CDR2 is YFSETQ. The CDR3 is 15 residues long. Treatment indicated: oral pan-JAK inhibitor, 5-10 mg twice daily. Alopecia areata patients provided lesional scalp punch biopsies and peripheral blood.

The TCR was taken from a human donor with alopecia areata. Material: CD4+ T cells sorted from blood, obtained at week 4, from a patient treated with tofacitinib. The chain employs TRBV5-1 and TRBJ2-2; maybe TRBD2 (5 bases). The DNA for the CDR3 is TGCGCCAGCAGCTTTGCGGGTTCCAACACCGGGGAGCTGTTTTTT. This gives the protein CASSFAGSNTGELFF.